These T cell receptor beta chains were read from a single sample in a study of naive and memory T cell subsets. MiXCR was run by TCRdb on the UMI-ligation and nested PCR reads, yielding one entry per CDR3 protein. This sample has around 140,000 distinct CDR3 sequences, with approximately 24% found just once. Sequenced input: naive CD4+ T cells from blood. The receptors originated from a human donor in good health. CDR3s include the opening cysteine and the closing phenylalanine or tryptophan. The D gene is left open where the match is weak. Size is omitted from some rows. Given values are once, few, many or a class for expanded clones.

clone_size: few
j_call: TRBJ2-1
v_call: TRBV20-1
d_call: NA
cdr3_aa: CSASGRRASYNEQFF
cdr3_nt: TGCAGTGCTAGCGGGAGAAGGGCCTCCTACAATGAGCAGTTCTTC

clone_size: many
j_call: TRBJ2-3
v_call: TRBV20-1
d_call: TRBD2
cdr3_aa: CSGRTSGVTDTQYF
cdr3_nt: TGCAGTGGACGCACTAGCGGGGTCACAGATACGCAGTATTTT

clone_size: few
j_call: TRBJ2-1
v_call: TRBV29-1
d_call: TRBD2
cdr3_aa: CSVGLAGGVGEQFF
cdr3_nt: TGCAGCGTTGGTTTAGCGGGAGGGGTCGGTGAGCAGTTCTTC

clone_size: NA
j_call: TRBJ1-2
v_call: TRBV6-1
d_call: NA
cdr3_aa: CASSEFERQKNYGYTF
cdr3_nt: TGTGCCAGCAGTGAATTTGAGAGGCAGAAGAACTATGGCTACACCTTC

clone_size: many
j_call: TRBJ2-2
v_call: TRBV12-3/TRBV12-4
d_call: TRBD2
cdr3_aa: CASSPGLAATGELFF
cdr3_nt: TGTGCCAGCAGTCCGGGACTAGCAGCGACCGGGGAGCTGTTTTTT

clone_size: NA
j_call: TRBJ1-4
v_call: TRBV7-6
d_call: NA
cdr3_aa: CASSSTGGHEKLFF
cdr3_nt: TGTGCCAGCAGCTCGACTGGGGGGCATGAAAAACTGTTTTTT

clone_size: NA
j_call: TRBJ1-3
v_call: TRBV7-8
d_call: NA
cdr3_aa: CASSLQLASGNTIYF
cdr3_nt: TGTGCCAGCAGCCTACAGTTGGCCTCTGGAAACACCATATATTTT

clone_size: many
j_call: TRBJ2-5
v_call: TRBV5-5
d_call: NA
cdr3_aa: CASIGLQETQYF
cdr3_nt: TGTGCCAGCATTGGGCTCCAAGAGACCCAGTACTTC

clone_size: NA
j_call: TRBJ2-1
v_call: TRBV20-1
d_call: TRBD2
cdr3_aa: CSALKAGGIDEQFF
cdr3_nt: TGCAGTGCCCTGAAAGCGGGAGGAATTGATGAGCAGTTCTTC

clone_size: NA
j_call: TRBJ2-7
v_call: TRBV7-2
d_call: TRBD1
cdr3_aa: CASSRTQGAPLPPYF
cdr3_nt: TGTGCCAGCAGTCGCACGCAGGGGGCTCCCCTACCCCCGTACTTC

clone_size: few
j_call: TRBJ1-5
v_call: TRBV28
d_call: NA
cdr3_aa: CASSPVYSNQPQHF
cdr3_nt: TGTGCCAGCAGTCCGGTTTATAGCAATCAGCCCCAGCATTTT

clone_size: NA
j_call: TRBJ2-7
v_call: TRBV5-1
d_call: TRBD2
cdr3_aa: CASSRAGGLNEQYF
cdr3_nt: TGCGCCAGCAGCCGAGCGGGAGGGTTGAACGAGCAGTACTTC

clone_size: few
j_call: TRBJ2-3
v_call: TRBV7-2
d_call: TRBD2
cdr3_aa: CASSLGGTSGSTPDTQYF
cdr3_nt: TGTGCCAGCAGCTTAGGGGGGACTAGCGGGAGTACGCCAGATACGCAGTATTTT